The 26 T cell receptor beta chains reported below all come from one sample, sequenced in a study of blood T cell repertoires in COVID-19. Sequencing was performed with immunoSEQ multiplex PCR; in TCRdb, only in-frame clones are kept and a portion is missing. The table includes roughly 340,000 clones, approximately 90% detected once. The sequenced material came from peripheral blood. These receptors came from a young woman who had recovered from COVID-19.

The J gene is TRBJ1-3, the V gene TRBV6-5; a weak D match, TRBD1 (6 bases). Trimming stripped 0 bases from V and 4 bases from J, with 13 bases between. The CDR3 totals 16 residues. Germline CDR1 MNHEY, CDR2 SVGAGI. The CDR3: CASSYSNRAYGNTIYF. The CDR3 DNA follows: TGTGCCAGCAGTTACTCGAACAGGGCTTACGGAAACACCATATATTTT.

The chain recombines TRBV4-3 with TRBJ1-1, with TRBD1 matching over 8 bases. The V segment lost 1 base and the J segment 5 bases; nucleotides outside the gene matches: 9. Germline V CDR1 and CDR2: LGHNA, YSLEER. This CDR3 has 16 amino acids. The CDR3 is CASSQALTGESTEAFF. The CDR3 region has the DNA TGCGCCAGCAGCCAAGCGCTGACAGGGGAATCGACTGAAGCTTTCTTT.

This chain joins TRBV5-1 and TRBJ2-7; TRBD1 agrees at 8 bases. Germline CDR1 and CDR2: SGHRS and YFSETQ. V was pared by 8 bases and J by 1 base, with 14 bases of the junction left unmatched. The CDR3 extends over 16 amino acids. The DNA of the CDR3 is TGCGCCAGGCAGCCGGGTTCGACAGGGGTGTCCTACGAGCAGTACGTC. This codes for CARQPGSTGVSYEQYV.

The table lists this clone with a count of one. This rearrangement joins TRBV7-9 to TRBJ1-1; D is uncertain. Per germline, CDR1 SEHNR and CDR2 FQNEAQ (reference sequence). V gave up 4 bases and J gave up 0 bases, with 9 bases separating them. This CDR3 region has 14 residues. CDR3 sequence: CASSYQTLNTEAFF. The CDR3 DNA reads as TGTGCCAGCAGCTACCAGACACTGAACACTGAAGCTTTCTTT.

In this sample, this clone turned up a few times. The chain is built from TRBV27 and TRBJ2-1, with 10 bases lining up with TRBD2. The CDR3 loop spans 14 amino acids. Germline V gene sequence: CDR1 MNHEY, CDR2 SMNVEV (reference sequence). V lost 8 bases and J lost 4; bases outside the gene matches: 5. CDR3 coding DNA: TGTGCCAGCGCAAGCGGGGGGGGGTACAATGAGCAGTTCTTC. Its protein product is CASASGGGYNEQFF.

The chain combines TRBV11-2 with TRBJ2-7; 7 bases are shared with TRBD2. Germline V gene data show CDR1 as SGHAT and CDR2 as FQNNGV. The CDR3 runs to 13 residues. Trimming at V came to 10 bases and at J to 3 bases, leaving 9 bases not matched to a gene. CDR3 sequence: CATGAGTDYEQYV. DNA for the CDR3: TGTGCCACTGGAGCGGGGACGGACTACGAGCAGTACGTC.

The chain recombines TRBV4-1 with TRBJ2-2, with a weak D call TRBD1 (5 bases). From germline, CDR1 is MGHRA and CDR2 YSYEKL. The CDR3 sequence is 15 residues long. V lost 0 bases and J lost 5, with 10 bases in between. CDR3 amino acids: CASSQDGARTGELFF. The CDR3 nucleotides are TGCGCCAGCAGCCAAGATGGGGCAAGGACCGGGGAGCTGTTTTTT.

The chain uses TRBV5-1 and TRBJ1-1; 7 bases agree with TRBD1. Per germline, CDR1 SGHRS and CDR2 YFSETQ. The junction had 4 bases not matched to a gene; V was cut back by 1 base and J by 1 base. The CDR3 sequence is 15 residues long. Written as DNA, the CDR3 is TGCGCCAGCAGCTTGATAAGGACAGGGAACACTGAAGCTTTCTTT. Its translation: CASSLIRTGNTEAFF. Full variable domain (outside the CDR3, taken from reference TRBV5-1 and TRBJ1-1): KAGVTQTPRYLIKTRGQQVTLSCSPISGHRSVSWYQQTPGQGLQFLFEYFSETQRNKGNFPGRFSGRQFSNSRSEMNVSTLELGDSALYLCASSLIRTGNTEAFFGQGTRLTVV.

The chain employs TRBV9 and TRBJ1-1, with D uncertain. The CDR3 runs to 13 residues. The germline V gene has CDR1 SGDLS and CDR2 YYNGEE. Trimming removed 4 bases from V and 1 base from J, with 8 bases in between. The CDR3 region has the DNA TGTGCCAGCAGCCCTAACCAGAACACTGAAGCTTTCTTT. Its translation is CASSPNQNTEAFF. Looking up the rest from reference TRBV9 and TRBJ1-1 gives the full variable domain: DSGVTQTPKHLITATGQRVTLRCSPRSGDLSVYWYQQSLDQGLQFLIQYYNGEERAKGNILERFSAQQFPDLHSELNLSSLELGDSALYFCASSPNQNTEAFFGQGTRLTVV.

The rearrangement uses TRBV19 and TRBJ2-1; TRBD2 agrees at 12 bases. V lost 5 bases, J lost 6 bases, and 5 bases stayed unmatched. The CDR3 runs 15 residues. Germline CDR1 LNHDA, CDR2 SQIVND (reference sequence). Here the CDR3 reads CASSRTSGTGNEQFF. The CDR3 coding sequence is TGTGCCAGTAGTCGGACTAGCGGGACTGGCAATGAGCAGTTCTTC.

The genes are TRBV18 and TRBJ2-5; a weak D match, TRBD2 (5 bases). The CDR3 is 14 amino acids. Germline-derived CDR1 and CDR2 are KGHSH and LQKENI. Trimming removed 5 bases from V and 4 bases from J, with 14 bases in between. CDR3 region: CASSRSVSGETQYF. The CDR3 DNA follows: TGTGCCAGCTCAAGGTCGGTCAGCGGAGAGACCCAGTACTTC.

This rearrangement joins TRBV30 to TRBJ1-2; tentatively, D is TRBD1 (5 bases). The V and J ends lost 8 bases and 1 base respectively, with 14 bases between them. Germline loops: CDR1 GTSNPN, CDR2 SVGIG (reference sequence). The CDR3 length is 13 residues. CDR3 coding DNA: TGTGCCGGATCGACTCAGGGTAACTATGGCTACACCTTC. Protein: CAGSTQGNYGYTF.

V usage is TRBV2 and J usage is TRBJ2-3; the match to TRBD2 covers 7 bases. Germline loops: CDR1 SNHLY, CDR2 FYNNEI. Germline trimming cut 7 bases from V and 5 bases from J; bases unmatched to any gene: 6. The CDR3 has 13 residues. Here the CDR3 reads CASKRGRGDTQYF. In DNA form, the CDR3 reads TGTGCCAGCAAGCGTGGGAGGGGAGATACGCAGTATTTT. The whole variable domain, remainder taken from reference TRBV2 and TRBJ2-3, is EPEVTQTPSHQVTQMGQEVILRCVPISNHLYFYWYRQILGQKVEFLVSFYNNEISEKSEIFDDQFSVERPDGSNFTLKIRSTKLEDSAMYFCASKRGRGDTQYFGPGTRLTVL.

The chain joins TRBV25-1 to TRBJ1-1, with D maybe TRBD1 (6 bases). V was cut by 6 bases and J by 7 bases, with 24 bases left in between. From germline, CDR1 is MGHDK and CDR2 SYGVNS. The CDR3 is 16 amino acids. The CDR3 bases are TGTGCCAGCAGCGGAGCGATTTTATGGGGGCGCGTTGAAGCTTTCTTT. Translation gives CASSGAILWGRVEAFF.

The rearrangement joins TRBV19 to TRBJ1-5; D is possibly TRBD1 (6 bases). The CDR3 is 14 amino acids. Germline V gene lookup returns CDR1 LNHDA and CDR2 SQIVND (reference sequence). Between the trimmed V and J ends, which lost 5 bases and 6 bases, there was a span of 14 bases. Here the CDR3 reads CASSWQGSGQPQHF. CDR3 in DNA: TGTGCCAGTAGTTGGCAGGGGAGCGGTCAGCCCCAGCATTTT.

This chain uses TRBV29-1 with TRBJ2-1; D may be TRBD1 (6 bases). Germline-derived CDR1 and CDR2 are SQVTM and ANQGSEA. The CDR3 sequence is 13 residues long. V was cut by 4 bases and J by 0 bases, with 7 bases left in between. The CDR3 reads CSVVGGSYNEQFF. The DNA of the CDR3 is TGCAGCGTTGTAGGGGGCTCCTACAATGAGCAGTTCTTC.

This clone was picked up a small number of times. Different DNA sequences within this sample yield the same CDR3. The chain is built from TRBV7-6 and TRBJ1-3, with unresolved D. Trimming shortened V by 1 base and J by 1 base, and 8 bases separated the two germline ends. The CDR3 loop spans 15 amino acids. Germline lookup yields CDR1 SGHVS and CDR2 FNYEAQ. CDR3 DNA sequence: TGTGCCAGCAGCTTAGAAGTCAGATCTGGAAACACCATATATTTT. Its protein is CASSLEVRSGNTIYF.

The rearrangement links TRBV27 to TRBJ1-6; D unclear. The CDR3 runs to 17 residues. Germline CDR1 MNHEY, CDR2 SMNVEV (reference sequence). V was cut by 3 bases and J by 2 bases, with 14 bases left in between. The CDR3 protein is CASSFRVGSPYNSPLHF. In nucleotides, the CDR3 is TGTGCCAGCAGTTTTCGGGTAGGGAGTCCCTATAATTCACCCCTCCACTTT.

The chain employs TRBV29-1 and TRBJ1-2; possible D gene TRBD1, 6 bases. Deletions cut 6 bases from V and 8 bases from J, with 19 bases between. This CDR3 spans 13 amino acids. Looked up from germline, CDR1 is SQVTM and CDR2 is ANQGSEA. The CDR3 loop is CSVSSRAGEGYTF. In DNA, the CDR3 is TGCAGCGTGTCATCGCGTGCAGGGGAAGGCTACACCTTC.

The gene calls are TRBV11-3 and TRBJ2-1, with 7 bases lining up with TRBD2. Germline lookup yields CDR1 SGHNT and CDR2 YENEEA. The CDR3 length is 15 residues. V gave up 4 bases and J gave up 3 bases; unmatched junction bases: 6. The CDR3 here is CASSYRAGLYNEQFF. The CDR3 nucleotides read TGTGCCAGCAGCTACAGAGCGGGACTCTACAATGAGCAGTTCTTC.

The chain has TRBV4-3 and TRBJ1-1; weak D call: TRBD1 (6 bases). The germline CDR1 and CDR2 sequences are LGHNA and YSLEER. The length of the CDR3 is 15 residues. V was cut by 0 bases and J by 0 bases, with 8 bases left in between. CDR3 residues: CASSQEQGVNTEAFF. In DNA form, the CDR3 reads TGCGCCAGCAGCCAAGAACAGGGAGTGAACACTGAAGCTTTCTTT.

The V gene is TRBV10-3, the J gene TRBJ1-1; 9 nucleotides agree with TRBD1. V lost 6 bases to trimming and J lost 5 bases; unmatched junction nucleotides: 7. The CDR3 loop spans 14 amino acids. Germline CDR1 reads ENHRY; CDR2 reads SYGVKD. The CDR3 is CAIRGGQGKTEAFF. Written as DNA, the CDR3 is TGTGCCATCAGAGGGGGACAGGGAAAAACTGAAGCTTTCTTT.

The rearrangement joins TRBV15 to TRBJ1-2; 10 nucleotides line up with TRBD1. From germline, CDR1 is LNHNV and CDR2 YYDKDF (reference sequence). The CDR3 consists of 14 residues. Germline trimming cut 6 bases from V and 7 bases from J; bases unmatched to any gene: 8. CDR3 coding DNA: TGTGCCACCAGGGGGACAGGGGAGTCCTCTGGCTACACCTTC. Translating it yields CATRGTGESSGYTF.

The rearrangement joins TRBV19 to TRBJ2-5, with 7 bases matching TRBD2. In germline, CDR1 is LNHDA, CDR2 SQIVND (reference sequence). CDR3 size: 12 residues. Germline trimming cut 6 bases from V and 8 bases from J; bases unmatched to any gene: 6. The CDR3 nucleotides are TGTGCCAGTAGCGCTGGGAGGGTAACCCAGTACTTC. Amino acid sequence: CASSAGRVTQYF. Complete variable domain (other parts from reference TRBV19 and TRBJ2-5): DGGITQSPKYLFRKEGQNVTLSCEQNLNHDAMYWYRQDPGQGLRLIYYSQIVNDFQKGDIAEGYSVSREKKESFPLTVTSAQKNPTAFYLCASSAGRVTQYFGPGTRLLVL.

The gene calls are TRBV27 and TRBJ2-2; perhaps TRBD2 as D (7 bases). The CDR3 is 14 residues long. Trimming shortened V by 3 bases and J by 6 bases, and 11 bases separated the two germline ends. Germline loops: CDR1 MNHEY, CDR2 SMNVEV (reference sequence). CDR3 loop: CASSLGAGAGELFF. Here the CDR3 DNA reads TGTGCCAGCAGTTTGGGGGCGGGGGCCGGGGAGCTGTTTTTT.

The gene calls are TRBV18 and TRBJ2-1, with 10 bases matching TRBD2. The CDR3 spans 15 residues. Germline loops: CDR1 KGHSH, CDR2 LQKENI. V lost 2 bases and J lost 6; bases outside the gene matches: 4. The CDR3: CASSPASGRGNEQFF. CDR3 coding DNA: TGTGCCAGCTCACCAGCTAGCGGGAGAGGCAATGAGCAGTTCTTC.